The source of this T cell receptor (beta chain) is a study of vaccination and CD4 T cells after COVID-19. Background on the study: Convalescent patients gave post-COVID blood a median approximately 100 days post-diagnosis, range 35 to 161.

The treatment: approximately 9-day PBMC culture with coronavirus spike peptide pools or control peptides (ViraFEST assay). The CDR3 loop spans 12 amino acids. Per the germline V gene, CDR1 is MDHEN and CDR2 is SYDVKM. With 6 bases removed from V and 4 bases from J, the gap between germline ends came to 9 bases. The Oncomine TCR Beta short-read assay generated sequence data from the DNA of cultured CD4+ T cells. TCRdb re-called the PCR reads through MiXCR, storing one row per CDR3 protein. This table has 20,000 or so distinct CDR3 sequences, approximately 48% appearing once. With regard to this clonotype: What it binds is not known.

The genes are TRBV28 and TRBJ1-2; unclear D gene. The sequence came from a human donor who had recovered from COVID-19. The sequenced sample was CD4+ T cells from blood, cultured in vitro. The CDR3 region has the DNA TGTGCCAGCAGCCTCCCCCGCTATGGCTACACCTTC. Residues: CASSLPRYGYTF.